This T cell receptor beta chain was obtained from a study of a mutant IDH1 vaccine in newly diagnosed glioma. Study-level information: Treated patients were approximately 62% male, around 40% female, mean age roughly 39 years. Previous care, which was radiotherapy, temozolomide, or both, most often involved both. General study findings and limits: Seemingly, pseudoprogression had no relation to changes in the top peripheral T cell clonotypes.

This clone was seen only once. Its antigen remains unknown. Some clones are missing from TCRdb's copy, which holds only in-frame ones; the method was immunoSEQ multiplex PCR. This repertoire shows about 67,000 clones, around 83% found once; its top ten account for approximately 4.2%. The V gene's germline CDR1 is MNHNS and CDR2 SASEGT. Trimming at V came to 5 bases and at J to 3 bases, leaving 3 bases not matched to a gene. The CDR3 length is 15 residues. Sample time point: baseline, week 1 (first vaccination visit). The treatment was: pre-vaccination baseline after standard-of-care therapy. New WHO grade 3 or 4 astrocytomas that were IDH1-mutant and ATRX-lost had been found in donors.

V gene TRBV6-1 combines with J gene TRBJ1-5, with 11 bases lining up with TRBD1. The receptor was isolated from a woman younger than 30 with glioma. Some clones in this sample may be carry-over from other donors' samples. This specimen was peripheral blood mononuclear cells (PBMCs), taken from a glioma patient treated with radiotherapy, temozolomide or both. The CDR3 sequence: CASSWDRGNNQPQHF. CDR3 sequence (DNA): TGTGCCAGCAGTTGGGACAGGGGGAACAATCAGCCCCAGCATTTT.